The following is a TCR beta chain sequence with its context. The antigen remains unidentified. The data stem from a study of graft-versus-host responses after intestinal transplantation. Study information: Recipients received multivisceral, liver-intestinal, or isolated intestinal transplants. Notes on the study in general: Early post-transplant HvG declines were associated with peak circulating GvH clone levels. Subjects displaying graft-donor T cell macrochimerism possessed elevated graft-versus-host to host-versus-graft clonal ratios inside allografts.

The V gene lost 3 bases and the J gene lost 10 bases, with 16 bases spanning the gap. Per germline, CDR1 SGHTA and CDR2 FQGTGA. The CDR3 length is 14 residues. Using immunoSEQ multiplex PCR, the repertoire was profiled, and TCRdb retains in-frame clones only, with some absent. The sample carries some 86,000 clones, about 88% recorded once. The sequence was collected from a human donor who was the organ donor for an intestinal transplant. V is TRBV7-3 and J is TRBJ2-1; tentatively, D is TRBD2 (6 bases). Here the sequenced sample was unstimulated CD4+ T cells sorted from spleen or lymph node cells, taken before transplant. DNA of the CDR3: TGTGCCAGCAGCTTGGCTGGAGGGTCGAGGGAGCAGTTCTTC. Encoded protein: CASSLAGGSREQFF.